This T cell receptor (beta chain) originates from a study of T cells in narcolepsy. Study background: Healthy controls were enrolled alongside patients with narcolepsy type 1 or type 2. Study observations and caveats: Comparing one patient's CSF and blood CD4+ clonotypes highlighted HCRT- and TRIB2-specific autoreactive clonotypes. Autoreactive clonotypes reportedly recurred in blood of same and different patients, not controls. Some memory CD4+ repertoires had no autoreactive clone sequences.

Concerning this clone: Antigen specificity is unknown.

Generated by immunoSEQ multiplex PCR, the TCRdb table keeps only in-frame clones and is missing some. The profile covers tens of thousands of clones, with around 83% appearing a single time and 1.6% taken by the ten largest. This CDR3 contains 15 residues. V shed 0 bases and J shed 4 bases, with 10 bases lying between them. Germline-derived CDR1 and CDR2 are SGDLS and YYNGEE. This sequence originates from a human donor in good health. Sequenced sample: memory (CD45RA-) CD4+ T cells from blood. The rearrangement links TRBV9 to TRBJ2-2; D is perhaps TRBD1 (5 bases). The CDR3 sequence is CASSVGQPPTGELFF. CDR3 DNA: TGTGCCAGCAGCGTAGGACAGCCACCCACCGGGGAGCTGTTTTTT.